This paragraph covers one TCR beta chain sequence. The antigen remains undetermined. CDR3 length: 15 amino acids. V was pared by 0 bases and J by 7 bases, with 16 bases between. Germline CDR1 SGHRS, CDR2 YFSETQ. Data came from immunoSEQ multiplex PCR; TCRdb stores just in-frame clones and leaves some out. The table shows tens of thousands of clones, with over 80% occurring only once. This record belongs to a study of a mutant IDH1 vaccine in newly diagnosed glioma. For the study at large: Vaccinations were initiated 4-6 weeks following radiotherapy alone, or were given together with temozolomide cycles. A roughly 60% male, around 40% female split and a mean age of around 41 years characterized treated patients. Patients were pretreated with radiotherapy, temozolomide, or both, mostly both.

Time point specified: week 47, end of study. The content of each vaccine dose was 300 ug of mutant IDH1 20-mer peptide, and topical imiquimod accompanied it. Patients had eight vaccinations, in weeks 1, 3, 5, 7, 11, 15, 19 and 23. V and J are TRBV5-1 and TRBJ1-2; D uncertain. This TCR was recovered from a man aged 25-45 years with glioma. Source: PBMCs, taken from a glioma patient whose treatment included an IDH1 peptide vaccine. CDR3 DNA: TGCGCCAGCAGCTTGGGGACTTACGTGATGAGTGGCTACACCTTC. Protein product: CASSLGTYVMSGYTF.